These T cell receptor beta chains were read from a single sample in a study of T cell repertoires in cytomegalovirus infection. TCRdb reprocessed the reads via MiXCR and lists one record per CDR3 protein. The table lists fewer than 650,000 distinct CDR3 sequences, 40% of them singletons. Their specific antigens are unknown. The input for sequencing was cultured PBMCs, taken from culture after CMV antigen stimulation. The origin of the receptors is a human donor in good health (CMV status not recorded). Some clones in this sample may be carry-over from other donors' samples. Both conserved end residues are part of each CDR3. The order of the fields is J gene, clone size, D gene, CDR3 length, V gene, CDR3 protein, CDR3 DNA. D genes are given only for firm matches. Size is omitted from some rows. Given values are once, few, many or a class for expanded clones.

j_call: TRBJ1-2; clone_size: .; d_call: TRBD1; cdr3_length: 16; v_call: TRBV7-2; cdr3_aa: CASSSFRQGGNYGYTF; cdr3_nt: TGTGCCAGCAGCTCCTTCCGACAGGGGGGGAACTATGGCTACACCTTC
j_call: TRBJ2-1; clone_size: few; d_call: TRBD2; cdr3_length: 16; v_call: TRBV11-2; cdr3_aa: CASSPRGLAGGDEQFF; cdr3_nt: TGTGCCAGCAGCCCTAGGGGACTAGCGGGAGGCGATGAGCAGTTCTTC
j_call: TRBJ2-3; clone_size: few; d_call: .; cdr3_length: 15; v_call: TRBV5-6; cdr3_aa: CASSLALRPTDTQYF; cdr3_nt: TGTGCCAGCAGCTTGGCGCTTCGTCCCACAGATACGCAGTATTTT
j_call: TRBJ1-3; clone_size: .; d_call: .; cdr3_length: 15; v_call: TRBV10-3; cdr3_aa: CATDGTGLGDSTIYF; cdr3_nt: TGTGCCACCGACGGGACGGGCCTAGGGGATAGCACCATATATTTT
j_call: TRBJ2-4; clone_size: .; d_call: .; cdr3_length: 15; v_call: TRBV6-2/TRBV6-3; cdr3_aa: CASSYFRGGGDIQYF; cdr3_nt: TGTGCCAGCAGTTACTTCAGAGGCGGAGGCGACATTCAGTACTTC
j_call: TRBJ2-7; clone_size: few; d_call: .; cdr3_length: 13; v_call: TRBV15; cdr3_aa: CATSLLRPAEQYF; cdr3_nt: TGTGCCACCAGCTTGTTGAGACCGGCGGAGCAGTACTTC
j_call: TRBJ2-7; clone_size: few; d_call: .; cdr3_length: 13; v_call: TRBV7-8; cdr3_aa: CASSLESWVNPYF; cdr3_nt: TGTGCCAGCAGCTTAGAATCCTGGGTCAATCCGTACTTC
j_call: TRBJ2-2; clone_size: once; d_call: .; cdr3_length: 16; v_call: TRBV24-1; cdr3_aa: CATSDSGTSNTGELFF; cdr3_nt: TGTGCCACCAGTGACTCCGGGACGTCGAACACCGGGGAGCTGTTTTTT
j_call: TRBJ1-1; clone_size: .; d_call: .; cdr3_length: 12; v_call: TRBV11-2; cdr3_aa: CASRNTGGEAFF; cdr3_nt: TGTGCCAGCAGGAACACAGGAGGTGAAGCTTTCTTT
j_call: TRBJ1-2; clone_size: few; d_call: .; cdr3_length: 15; v_call: TRBV5-4; cdr3_aa: CASSLDPLLRYGYTF; cdr3_nt: TGTGCCAGCAGCTTAGATCCGCTCCTCCGTTATGGCTACACCTTC
j_call: TRBJ2-1; clone_size: .; d_call: .; cdr3_length: 14; v_call: TRBV7-2; cdr3_aa: CASSLFGSPPEQFF; cdr3_nt: TGTGCCAGCAGCTTATTTGGGTCCCCTCCGGAGCAGTTCTTC
j_call: TRBJ2-3; clone_size: .; d_call: TRBD2; cdr3_length: 16; v_call: TRBV12-3/TRBV12-4; cdr3_aa: CASSRGLAGVMDTQYF; cdr3_nt: TGTGCCAGCAGCCGGGGACTAGCGGGGGTGATGGATACGCAGTATTTT
j_call: TRBJ1-5; clone_size: .; d_call: .; cdr3_length: 14; v_call: TRBV18; cdr3_aa: CASSPLNRNQPQHF; cdr3_nt: TGTGCCAGCTCACCCCTTAACAGAAATCAGCCCCAGCATTTT
j_call: TRBJ2-5; clone_size: few; d_call: .; cdr3_length: 12; v_call: TRBV2; cdr3_aa: CASGGRPETQYF; cdr3_nt: TGTGCCAGCGGGGGTCGTCCAGAGACCCAGTACTTC
j_call: TRBJ1-2; clone_size: few; d_call: .; cdr3_length: 14; v_call: TRBV11-2; cdr3_aa: CASSLDTLDYGYTF; cdr3_nt: TGTGCCAGCAGCTTAGACACACTGGACTATGGCTACACCTTC
j_call: TRBJ2-1; clone_size: once; d_call: TRBD2; cdr3_length: 16; v_call: TRBV12-3/TRBV12-4; cdr3_aa: CASSSPGTSLSNEQFF; cdr3_nt: TGTGCCAGCAGTTCCCCCGGGACTAGCTTATCCAATGAGCAGTTCTTC
j_call: TRBJ1-6; clone_size: .; d_call: .; cdr3_length: 13; v_call: TRBV12-3/TRBV12-4; cdr3_aa: CASSFKGRSPLHF; cdr3_nt: TGTGCCAGCAGTTTTAAGGGAAGATCACCCCTCCACTTT
j_call: TRBJ2-7; clone_size: few; d_call: .; cdr3_length: 13; v_call: TRBV19; cdr3_aa: CASSIGLAYEQYF; cdr3_nt: TGTGCCAGTAGTATCGGGCTTGCCTACGAGCAGTACTTC
j_call: TRBJ1-3; clone_size: .; d_call: .; cdr3_length: 15; v_call: TRBV11-2; cdr3_aa: CASSSDVYSGNTIYF; cdr3_nt: TGTGCCAGCAGCTCGGACGTGTACTCTGGAAACACCATATATTTT
j_call: TRBJ1-2; clone_size: few; d_call: .; cdr3_length: 17; v_call: TRBV4-1; cdr3_aa: CASSQDSAGGSHYGYTF; cdr3_nt: TGCGCCAGCAGCCAAGATAGCGCGGGCGGATCCCACTATGGCTACACCTTC
j_call: TRBJ2-1; clone_size: .; d_call: .; cdr3_length: 15; v_call: TRBV10-3; cdr3_aa: CAISLKESSYNEQFF; cdr3_nt: TGTGCCATCAGCCTAAAGGAAAGCTCCTACAATGAGCAGTTCTTC
j_call: TRBJ2-1; clone_size: .; d_call: .; cdr3_length: 13; v_call: TRBV18; cdr3_aa: CASSPFPSQGQFF; cdr3_nt: TGTGCCAGCTCACCATTTCCCTCTCAGGGGCAGTTCTTC
j_call: TRBJ2-7; clone_size: few; d_call: .; cdr3_length: 13; v_call: TRBV27; cdr3_aa: CASSLSNMGEQYF; cdr3_nt: TGTGCCAGCAGTTTATCGAATATGGGCGAGCAGTACTTC
j_call: TRBJ2-7; clone_size: few; d_call: .; cdr3_length: 11; v_call: TRBV12-3/TRBV12-4; cdr3_aa: CASSLKNEQYF; cdr3_nt: TGTGCCAGCAGTTTGAAGAACGAGCAGTACTTC
j_call: TRBJ2-2; clone_size: .; d_call: TRBD2; cdr3_length: 15; v_call: TRBV2; cdr3_aa: CASSPGTSGAGELFF; cdr3_nt: TGTGCCAGCAGTCCCGGGACTAGCGGGGCCGGGGAGCTGTTTTTT
j_call: TRBJ2-1; clone_size: .; d_call: TRBD2; cdr3_length: 13; v_call: TRBV10-3; cdr3_aa: CAISQRERNEQFF; cdr3_nt: TGTGCCATCAGTCAGCGGGAACGGAATGAGCAGTTCTTC
j_call: TRBJ2-3; clone_size: few; d_call: TRBD2; cdr3_length: 12; v_call: TRBV10-3; cdr3_aa: CAISGGADTQYF; cdr3_nt: TGTGCCATCAGCGGGGGGGCCGATACGCAGTATTTT
j_call: TRBJ1-6; clone_size: many; d_call: TRBD1; cdr3_length: 14; v_call: TRBV7-2; cdr3_aa: CASSFGQGGPPLHF; cdr3_nt: TGTGCCAGCAGCTTCGGACAGGGGGGTCCACCCCTCCACTTT
j_call: TRBJ2-3; clone_size: .; d_call: .; cdr3_length: 17; v_call: TRBV5-1; cdr3_aa: CASSLESGFGTSVTQYF; cdr3_nt: TGCGCCAGCAGCTTGGAATCGGGTTTCGGGACCTCGGTTACGCAGTATTTT
j_call: TRBJ1-2; clone_size: few; d_call: .; cdr3_length: 12; v_call: TRBV7-9; cdr3_aa: CASTVANYGYTF; cdr3_nt: TGTGCCAGCACAGTGGCTAACTATGGCTACACCTTC
j_call: TRBJ1-1; clone_size: few; d_call: TRBD1; cdr3_length: 15; v_call: TRBV7-2; cdr3_aa: CASSFRTGGMTEAFF; cdr3_nt: TGTGCCAGCAGCTTTCGGACAGGGGGTATGACTGAAGCTTTCTTT
j_call: TRBJ2-1; clone_size: .; d_call: TRBD1; cdr3_length: 11; v_call: TRBV28; cdr3_aa: CASSSGQGKFF; cdr3_nt: TGTGCCAGCAGTTCCGGACAGGGGAAGTTCTTC
j_call: TRBJ2-3; clone_size: once; d_call: .; cdr3_length: 18; v_call: TRBV27; cdr3_aa: CASSKDASRLAGTDTQYF; cdr3_nt: TGTGCCAGCAGTAAGGATGCTTCACGTCTCGCGGGCACAGATACGCAGTATTTT
j_call: TRBJ2-3; clone_size: once; d_call: TRBD2; cdr3_length: 16; v_call: TRBV14; cdr3_aa: CASSQDPAGVSDTQYF; cdr3_nt: TGTGCCAGCAGCCAAGACCCAGCGGGAGTGTCAGATACGCAGTATTTT
j_call: TRBJ2-1; clone_size: many; d_call: .; cdr3_length: 13; v_call: TRBV7-8; cdr3_aa: CASSLSREYEQFF; cdr3_nt: TGTGCCAGCAGCTTAAGTCGGGAATATGAGCAGTTCTTC
j_call: TRBJ1-6; clone_size: .; d_call: .; cdr3_length: 13; v_call: TRBV6-1; cdr3_aa: CASRTTGTRPLHF; cdr3_nt: TGTGCCAGCAGGACCACAGGGACTAGACCCCTCCACTTT
j_call: TRBJ1-4; clone_size: .; d_call: .; cdr3_length: 14; v_call: TRBV10-3; cdr3_aa: CAISERRDVPLLFF; cdr3_nt: TGTGCCATCAGTGAGAGAAGGGACGTTCCGTTACTGTTTTTT
j_call: TRBJ1-1; clone_size: once; d_call: .; cdr3_length: 15; v_call: TRBV19; cdr3_aa: CASSGFGELNTEAFF; cdr3_nt: TGTGCCAGTAGTGGGTTTGGGGAACTGAACACTGAAGCTTTCTTT
j_call: TRBJ2-1; clone_size: .; d_call: TRBD2; cdr3_length: 17; v_call: TRBV6-2/TRBV6-3; cdr3_aa: CASSYSIWTSLSNEQFF; cdr3_nt: TGTGCCAGCAGTTACTCGATATGGACTAGCTTAAGCAATGAGCAGTTCTTC
j_call: TRBJ1-4; clone_size: few; d_call: .; cdr3_length: 12; v_call: TRBV19; cdr3_aa: CATGSTNEKLFF; cdr3_nt: TGTGCAACAGGGTCGACTAATGAAAAACTGTTTTTT
j_call: TRBJ1-2; clone_size: .; d_call: TRBD1; cdr3_length: 17; v_call: TRBV28; cdr3_aa: CASRGRVRDRRVYGYTF; cdr3_nt: TGTGCCAGCAGAGGAAGGGTCCGGGACAGGCGGGTCTATGGCTACACCTTC
j_call: TRBJ2-2; clone_size: .; d_call: TRBD2; cdr3_length: 18; v_call: TRBV7-6; cdr3_aa: CASSLLGLAGGNTGELFF; cdr3_nt: TGTGCCAGCAGCCTTCTGGGGCTAGCGGGAGGAAACACCGGGGAGCTGTTTTTT
j_call: TRBJ1-2; clone_size: once; d_call: .; cdr3_length: 13; v_call: TRBV29-1; cdr3_aa: CSAAAGGDYGYTF; cdr3_nt: TGCAGCGCCGCGGCGGGAGGGGACTATGGCTACACCTTC
j_call: TRBJ2-1; clone_size: .; d_call: TRBD2; cdr3_length: 21; v_call: TRBV23-1; cdr3_aa: CASSQLALGTGPSGGSWEQFF; cdr3_nt: TGCGCCAGCAGTCAATTGGCTCTCGGGACAGGGCCTAGCGGGGGGTCTTGGGAGCAGTTCTTC